This T cell receptor beta chain derives from a study of human T cells and chemical hapten exposure. The study's findings and limits: No change in TCRs above 1 in 1000 frequency was produced by DPC sensitization.

Many counts were recorded for this clonotype. The antigen is unknown. The time point is: patch test 2, 6 weeks after DPC sensitization. Treatment: therapeutic diphenylcyclopropenone sensitization with weekly scalp DPC. Ahead of applying each patch test, blood was sampled. TCRdb used MiXCR to reprocess the RACE reads, holding one entry per CDR3 protein. This table has 330,000 or so distinct CDR3 sequences, about 6% appearing once. Trimming took 4 bases from V and 10 from J, leaving 20 bases between them. This CDR3 contains 16 residues. CDR1 SGHTA and CDR2 FQGNSA come from the germline V gene. The receptor comes from a woman between 18 and 29 years old with alopecia areata. Some clones in this sample may be carry-over from other donors' samples. The chain is built from TRBV7-2 and TRBJ1-6; a possible D gene is TRBD1 (5 bases). The material was whole blood, obtained in connection with sensitization to the hapten diphenylcyclopropenone (DPC). CDR3 residues: CASSSTYKVRGSPLHF. CDR3 sequence (DNA): TGTGCCAGCAGCTCCACCTACAAAGTACGGGGGTCACCCCTCCACTTT.